This T cell receptor (beta chain) was sequenced for a study of T cell repertoires in cytomegalovirus infection. This CDR3 spans 16 amino acids. Trimming took 5 bases from V and 6 from J, leaving 19 bases between them. Findings and limits, study-wide: Dominant in the ex vivo response were TCR beta clonotypes restricted by HLA-C and specific for CMV.

This clonotype is a singleton in its sample. Antigen: not known. TCRdb passed the reads through MiXCR, listing each CDR3 protein once. The table lists a few hundred thousand distinct CDR3 sequences, just under 40% of them singletons, with around 50% in the top ten. The source was cultured PBMCs, collected from culture after CMV antigen stimulation. V gene TRBV12-3 or TRBV12-4 combines with J gene TRBJ2-2; D gene ambiguous. This TCR came from a human donor in good health (CMV status not recorded). Some clones in this sample may be carry-over from other donors' samples. The CDR3 loop is CASSLGSTSSAGELFF. The CDR3 DNA reads as TGTGCCAGCAGTCTTGGATCCACATCAAGCGCCGGGGAGCTGTTTTTT.